The T cell receptor beta chain described here comes from a study of blood T cell repertoires in COVID-19. The overall study: COVID-19 samples from acute and convalescent phases originated in the United States, Italy and Spain. PBMCs, B-cell-depleted T cells, or T cells provided the cDNA or gDNA that made up the material.

Methods used by the authors: Researchers report that nucleated cell counts were estimated from reference gene primer amplification. Sequencing used immunoSEQ multiplex PCR; TCRdb keeps in-frame clones, though not all of them. The D gene and trimming were derived from the DNA, and the V and J assignments and clone size from that table. Here the sample spans about 150,000 clones, 75% to 90% being singletons. Enrolment of Seattle patients took place during active infection, and they were followed longitudinally. CDR3 length: 16 residues. Germline loops: CDR1 GTSNPN, CDR2 SVGIG (reference sequence). Trimming cost V 2 bases and J 0 bases; bases outside gene matches: 4.

Sequencing was performed on peripheral blood. V and J are TRBV30 and TRBJ2-3; 11 bases align to TRBD2. The TCR sequence derives from a young man with COVID-19, enrolled during active disease. In DNA, the CDR3 is TGTGCCTGGAGTCTATGGACTAGCGGGAGCACAGATACGCAGTATTTT. Protein sequence: CAWSLWTSGSTDTQYF.